This T cell receptor (beta chain) was obtained from a study of T cells in Graves' hyperthyroidism and ophthalmopathy. This clonotype was seen at least ten times. The CDR3 is 13 amino acids. Germline V gene lookup returns CDR1 MNHNS and CDR2 SASEGT. V was clipped by 5 bases and J by 4 bases, with 11 bases between them. Regions amplified from RNA transcripts were the TCR beta CDR3 regions. Using the HTBI primer set, a first-round RT-PCR was run on the TCR CDR3. TCRdb re-called the multiplex PCR reads with MiXCR, one entry per CDR3 protein. This sample has roughly 290,000 distinct CDR3 sequences, with about 13% found just once.

The rearrangement joins TRBV6-1 to TRBJ1-2; perhaps TRBD1 as D (5 bases). The material sequenced was blood. The TCR originated in a woman aged 40 to 49 with Graves' hyperthyroidism. The CDR3 DNA sequence: TGTGCCAGCAGTCTGGACACCTCCTATGGCTACACCTTC. Its translation: CASSLDTSYGYTF.